This T cell receptor (beta chain) was identified in a study of blood T cell repertoires in COVID-19. About the research overall: COVID-19 samples from acute and convalescent phases originated in the United States, Italy and Spain.

Two consecutive negative NP/OP PCR tests, clearance, or resolved symptoms defined Cohort 3 recovery. This clone has a single count. The CDR3 covers 10 residues. Germline values: CDR1 DFQATT, CDR2 SNEGSKA (reference sequence). Trimming removed 3 bases from V and 6 bases from J, with 6 bases in between. The authors' processing: Amplification from reference gene primers served as the basis for estimated nucleated cell counts. Data came from immunoSEQ multiplex PCR; TCRdb stores just in-frame clones and leaves some out. The DNA gave D and trimming, while V, J and clone size come from that table. The sample lists approximately 150,000 clones, approximately 80% occurring once.

The TCR was taken from a man aged 50 or older who had recovered from COVID-19. The chain employs TRBV20-1 and TRBJ2-7; D not certain. The sample consisted of PBMCs or T cells enriched from blood (not recorded which). The CDR3 loop reads CSASLGEQYF. CDR3 DNA: TGCAGTGCTAGTCTAGGCGAGCAGTACTTC.